This is a list of T cell receptor beta chains from one sample in a study of shared clonotypes between healthy human individuals. Measured with immunoSEQ multiplex PCR; TCRdb has only the in-frame clones, and not every one. Among about 520,000 clones listed, around 96% were seen once. The source material was naive CD4+ T cells sorted from blood. The receptor source for this set is a woman aged 25 to 39 in good health. CDR3s include the opening cysteine and the closing phenylalanine or tryptophan.

TRBJ1-5	TRBV7-2	CASSLYGYSNQPQHF
TRBJ2-7	TRBV28	CASSLPQGVSYEQYF
TRBJ2-7	TRBV27	CASKLAGVPYEQYF
TRBJ1-4	TRBV28	CASWGGNEKLFF
TRBJ1-2	TRBV6-1	CASTLDPRADYGYTF
TRBJ2-7	TRBV28	CASSFYRGPYEQYF
TRBJ2-1	TRBV5-6	CASSPGLAGFNEQFF
TRBJ2-5	TRBV5-1	CASSLRPGSTKTQYF
TRBJ2-7	TRBV4-1	CASSQVSSPEQYF
TRBJ2-7	TRBV2	CATRTGANEQYF
TRBJ2-7	TRBV30	CAWNRLDRDYEQYF
TRBJ2-7	TRBV29-1	CSVIPTSTDSYEQYF
TRBJ2-1	TRBV21-1	CASSTFSGTSVRGNYNEQFF
TRBJ1-4	TRBV28	CASSLGFGQSNEKLFF
TRBJ2-1	TRBV7-8	CASSPPQGHEQFF
TRBJ1-2	TRBV28	CASSSPGQGNRNYGYTF
TRBJ2-1	TRBV18	CASSVTTGGARNEQFF
TRBJ1-1	TRBV29-1	CSGHLVITEAFF
TRBJ2-2	TRBV2	CASRRQGAAGELFF
TRBJ2-1	TRBV5-8	CASSFGGFSYNEQFF
TRBJ2-5	TRBV28	CASSRPGTQETQYF
TRBJ2-7	TRBV6-1	CASSHSGAPYEQYF
TRBJ2-6	TRBV15	CATSLNSLSGANVLTF
TRBJ2-1	TRBV7-2	CASSLDRVSGEQFF
TRBJ1-1	TRBV6-6	CASSYGQAYTEAFF
TRBJ2-3	TRBV10-3	CAISRESTDTQYF
TRBJ2-7	TRBV27	CASSLAGANSYEQYF
TRBJ2-3	TRBV6-5	CASSQSDTQYF
TRBJ1-5	TRBV19	CASNSATGNQPQHF
TRBJ2-4	TRBV7-6	CASSPWTSFAKNIQYF
TRBJ2-7	TRBV19	CASSMGGLSYEQYF
TRBJ1-3	TRBV7-9	CASSKQGASGNTIYF
TRBJ2-7	TRBV28	CASSLRGETYEQYF
TRBJ2-1	TRBV7-9	CASSSYGATAHNEQFF
TRBJ2-7	TRBV6-5	CASSYSGRASYEQYF
TRBJ2-5	TRBV25-1	CASSESQTDPEETQYF
TRBJ2-3	TRBV19	CASRWESTDTQYF
TRBJ2-7	TRBV18	CASSPLLIGGPTYEQYF
TRBJ1-1	TRBV28	CASSSDLNTEAFF
TRBJ1-2	TRBV7-3	CASSLDRGGGYTF
TRBJ1-2	TRBV28	CASSSSGVSGYTF
TRBJ2-7	TRBV28	CASRQGGEQYF
TRBJ2-2	TRBV21-1	CASSTMDTNTGELFF
TRBJ2-3	TRBV16	CASSSGASTDTQYF
TRBJ2-5	TRBV12-5	CASGFRQGEETQYF
TRBJ2-3	TRBV10-3	CAISLRLAGGPTDTQYF
-	TRBV27	CASTRLAGSSYEQYF
TRBJ2-1	TRBV28	CASSISGRVSNEQFF
TRBJ2-3	TRBV18	CASSPSRDFPRYTQYF
TRBJ1-1	TRBV5-1	CASGTGATEAFF